This T cell receptor beta chain is from a study of shared clonotypes between healthy human individuals. Findings and caveats of the study: Shared across a few donors were 4% to 6% of the naive CD4 clonotypes.

V gave up 2 bases and J gave up 0 bases; unmatched junction bases: 4. Germline values: CDR1 SGHNT, CDR2 YYREEE (reference sequence). The CDR3 spans 16 residues. Naive CD8 cells comprised CD45RO-negative, CCR7-positively selected cells, excluding terminally differentiated effector memory CD45RA+ cells. TCRdb's copy holds only in-frame clones and misses some; the assay was immunoSEQ multiplex PCR. The table records fewer than 1 million clones, about 97% of them present only once. Concerning this clone: What it recognizes is unknown.

Sequencing was done on a sample of naive CD8+ T cells sorted from blood. The receptor comes from a man aged 25 to 40 in good health. The genes are TRBV5-4 and TRBJ2-3, with TRBD2 identical over 9 bases. The DNA for the CDR3 is TGTGCCAGCAGCTTCTTAGCGGGAGTTAGCACAGATACGCAGTATTTT. Translation gives CASSFLAGVSTDTQYF.